Listed below are T cell receptor beta chains from one sample, sequenced in a study of identifying expanded T cells in peripheral blood. Repertoires were generated with immunoSEQ multiplex PCR, while TCRdb's copy carries only in-frame clones and drops some. The data contain about 82,000 clones, 85% to 90% of them singletons. Material: blood. Receptors were obtained from a person aged 18 to 75 in good health. CDR3s include the opening cysteine and the closing phenylalanine or tryptophan. D genes are given only for firm matches. Not all rows give a size; the values are once, few, many and, for expanded clones, a class.

size: NA
J: TRBJ1-2
D: NA
V: TRBV7-9
CDR3: CASSSGTAVGYTF
DNA: TGTGCCAGCAGCTCTGGGACCGCTGTCGGCTACACCTTC

size: once
J: TRBJ1-3
D: NA
V: TRBV9
CDR3: CASSANRDSGNTIYF
DNA: TGTGCCAGCAGCGCCAACAGGGACTCTGGAAACACCATATATTTT

size: NA
J: TRBJ1-5
D: NA
V: TRBV6-5
CDR3: CASSYSAGTNQPQHF
DNA: TGTGCCAGCAGTTACTCGGCAGGGACCAATCAGCCCCAGCATTTT

size: NA
J: TRBJ2-5
D: NA
V: TRBV18
CDR3: CASSQQETQYF
DNA: TGTGCCAGCTCACAGCAAGAGACCCAGTACTTC

size: few
J: TRBJ2-7
D: TRBD2
V: TRBV19
CDR3: CASSRLAGGPGSYEQYF
DNA: TGTGCCAGTAGTCGTCTAGCGGGAGGGCCTGGGTCCTACGAGCAGTACTTC

size: NA
J: TRBJ2-7
D: TRBD1
V: TRBV2
CDR3: CASSSQGYEQYF
DNA: TGTGCCAGCAGTTCACAGGGGTACGAGCAGTACTTC

size: NA
J: TRBJ1-1
D: NA
V: TRBV7-9
CDR3: CASSLVFSTEAFF
DNA: TGTGCCAGCAGCTTAGTATTTTCCACTGAAGCTTTCTTT

size: NA
J: TRBJ2-3
D: NA
V: TRBV5-1
CDR3: CASSLDQGRADTQYF
DNA: TGCGCCAGCAGCTTGGACCAGGGAAGAGCAGATACGCAGTATTTT

size: NA
J: TRBJ1-3
D: NA
V: TRBV2
CDR3: CASSEEGRRVVRTIYF
DNA: TGTGCCAGCAGTGAGGAGGGACGGCGGGTCGTAAGGACCATATATTTT

size: NA
J: TRBJ2-6
D: NA
V: TRBV27
CDR3: CATRPGDGGANVLTF
DNA: TGTGCCACCCGTCCAGGGGACGGTGGGGCCAACGTCCTGACTTTC

size: NA
J: TRBJ1-3
D: NA
V: TRBV18
CDR3: CASSPMRGNSGNTIYF
DNA: TGTGCCAGCTCACCGATGAGGGGAAACTCTGGAAACACCATATATTTT

size: NA
J: TRBJ2-7
D: TRBD1
V: TRBV14
CDR3: CASSLNTGTGYEQYF
DNA: TGTGCCAGCAGCCTAAACACCGGGACAGGCTACGAGCAGTACTTC

size: NA
J: TRBJ2-1
D: TRBD2
V: TRBV27
CDR3: CASSKAPGLVLEQFF
DNA: TGTGCCAGCAGCAAAGCTCCGGGACTAGTTTTGGAGCAGTTCTTC

size: NA
J: TRBJ2-2
D: TRBD2
V: TRBV7-2
CDR3: CASSLGGGRGPGELFF
DNA: TGTGCCAGCAGCCTCGGCGGCGGGAGAGGCCCCGGGGAGCTGTTTTTT

size: NA
J: TRBJ2-7
D: TRBD2
V: TRBV6-5
CDR3: CASSYLPGGSYEQYF
DNA: TGTGCCAGCAGTTACCTTCCGGGGGGGAGCTACGAGCAGTACTTC

size: NA
J: TRBJ2-1
D: TRBD2
V: TRBV5-1
CDR3: CASSPTLTSGSEQFF
DNA: TGCGCCAGCAGCCCCACCCTAACTAGCGGTAGTGAGCAGTTCTTC

size: NA
J: TRBJ1-4
D: NA
V: TRBV25-1
CDR3: CASSELGFRGNEKLFF
DNA: TGTGCCAGCAGTGAATTGGGCTTCAGGGGTAATGAAAAACTGTTTTTT

size: NA
J: TRBJ2-4
D: NA
V: TRBV7-8
CDR3: CASSPTIGQLAKNIQYF
DNA: TGTGCCAGCAGCCCTACGATAGGACAGCTAGCCAAAAACATTCAGTACTTC

size: NA
J: TRBJ2-1
D: NA
V: TRBV6-1
CDR3: CASSVYGGWDEQFF
DNA: TGTGCCAGCAGTGTGTACGGGGGCTGGGATGAGCAGTTCTTC

size: NA
J: TRBJ1-6
D: NA
V: TRBV10-2
CDR3: CASSSSYNSPLHF
DNA: TGCGCCAGCAGTAGCTCCTATAATTCACCCCTCCACTTT

size: NA
J: TRBJ2-1
D: TRBD2
V: TRBV9
CDR3: CASSVKSLEAGGGYEQFF
DNA: TGTGCCAGCAGCGTAAAGTCTCTCGAGGCGGGAGGGGGCTATGAGCAGTTCTTC

size: NA
J: TRBJ2-1
D: NA
V: TRBV7-3
CDR3: CASSKGLVNEQFF
DNA: TGTGCCAGCAGCAAAGGCCTAGTCAATGAGCAGTTCTTC

size: few
J: TRBJ1-1
D: NA
V: TRBV27
CDR3: CASSTPTGLEAFF
DNA: TGTGCCAGCAGTACCCCAACAGGGTTAGAGGCTTTCTTT

size: NA
J: TRBJ2-1
D: NA
V: TRBV9
CDR3: CASSPQPSYNEQFF
DNA: TGTGCCAGCAGCCCACAGCCCTCCTACAATGAGCAGTTCTTC

size: NA
J: TRBJ1-4
D: TRBD1
V: TRBV25-1
CDR3: CASSEGQGAGEKLFF
DNA: TGTGCCAGCAGTGAAGGACAGGGGGCAGGTGAAAAACTGTTTTTT

size: NA
J: TRBJ1-2
D: TRBD1
V: TRBV7-2
CDR3: CASSPRGGTGTNGYTF
DNA: TGTGCCAGCAGCCCCCGAGGGGGGACAGGGACTAATGGCTACACCTTC

size: NA
J: TRBJ1-5
D: NA
V: TRBV6-1
CDR3: CASRGNNQPQHF
DNA: TGTGCCAGCAGGGGCAACAATCAGCCCCAGCATTTT

size: NA
J: TRBJ1-6
D: TRBD1
V: TRBV5-4
CDR3: CASSMWTGPNSPLHF
DNA: TGTGCCAGCAGCATGTGGACAGGGCCCAATTCACCCCTCCACTTT

size: NA
J: TRBJ2-7
D: NA
V: TRBV25-1
CDR3: CASSERGGVVSEQYF
DNA: TGTGCCAGCAGTGAAAGAGGGGGGGTCGTTAGCGAGCAGTACTTC

size: NA
J: TRBJ2-1
D: NA
V: TRBV28
CDR3: CASIGAGSSYNEQFF
DNA: TGTGCCAGCATAGGGGCCGGGAGCTCCTACAATGAGCAGTTCTTC

size: NA
J: TRBJ2-5
D: NA
V: TRBV10-1
CDR3: CASSESGQETQYF
DNA: TGCGCCAGCAGTGAGTCAGGGCAGGAGACCCAGTACTTC

size: NA
J: TRBJ2-2
D: NA
V: TRBV5-1
CDR3: CASTQNTGELFF
DNA: TGCGCCAGCACTCAAAACACCGGGGAGCTGTTTTTT

size: NA
J: TRBJ2-1
D: NA
V: TRBV19
CDR3: CASSIAAGSYNEQFF
DNA: TGTGCCAGTAGTATAGCGGCGGGGTCCTACAATGAGCAGTTCTTC

size: NA
J: TRBJ2-5
D: NA
V: TRBV2
CDR3: CASSVRAVSKETQYF
DNA: TGTGCCAGCAGTGTCAGGGCGGTTTCGAAAGAGACCCAGTACTTC

size: NA
J: TRBJ1-1
D: TRBD1
V: TRBV9
CDR3: CASSGKGTGFEAFF
DNA: TGTGCCAGCAGCGGGAAGGGGACAGGGTTTGAAGCTTTCTTT

size: NA
J: TRBJ1-1
D: TRBD1
V: TRBV5-1
CDR3: CASSLFGNTGQGRNTEAFF
DNA: TGCGCCAGCAGCTTGTTTGGGAATACGGGACAGGGGCGGAACACTGAAGCTTTCTTT

size: NA
J: TRBJ1-1
D: NA
V: TRBV6-6
CDR3: CASTLQGLNTEAFF
DNA: TGTGCCAGCACCTTACAGGGTCTGAACACTGAAGCTTTCTTT

size: NA
J: TRBJ1-1
D: TRBD1
V: TRBV10-3
CDR3: CAISDRDRGNTEAFF
DNA: TGTGCCATCAGCGATAGGGACAGGGGGAACACTGAAGCTTTCTTT

size: NA
J: TRBJ2-3
D: TRBD2
V: TRBV7-2
CDR3: CASSLEASGGRSDTQYF
DNA: TGTGCCAGCAGCTTAGAGGCTAGCGGAGGTCGTTCAGATACGCAGTATTTT

size: once
J: TRBJ2-7
D: TRBD1
V: TRBV11-3
CDR3: CASSNRGDEQYF
DNA: TGTGCCAGCAGTAACAGGGGGGACGAGCAGTACTTC

size: NA
J: TRBJ1-2
D: NA
V: TRBV2
CDR3: CASTERGLSYGYTF
DNA: TGTGCCAGCACCGAAAGGGGACTGAGCTATGGCTACACCTTC

size: NA
J: TRBJ1-1
D: NA
V: TRBV4-2
CDR3: CASSPTQGPSNTEAFF
DNA: TGTGCCAGCAGCCCTACCCAGGGACCCTCGAACACTGAAGCTTTCTTT

size: NA
J: TRBJ1-1
D: NA
V: TRBV5-1
CDR3: CASSFGTGGTEAFF
DNA: TGCGCCAGCAGCTTTGGAACTGGGGGCACTGAAGCTTTCTTT

size: NA
J: TRBJ1-6
D: NA
V: TRBV7-9
CDR3: CASSFWQTSYNSPLHF
DNA: TGTGCCAGCAGCTTCTGGCAGACCTCCTATAATTCACCCCTCCACTTT

size: NA
J: TRBJ1-1
D: NA
V: TRBV18
CDR3: CASSPRQQVNTEAFF
DNA: TGTGCCAGCTCACCAAGACAGCAGGTGAACACTGAAGCTTTCTTT

size: NA
J: TRBJ2-1
D: NA
V: TRBV7-3
CDR3: CASSFGPSKYNEQFF
DNA: TGTGCCAGCAGCTTCGGCCCCAGTAAATACAATGAGCAGTTCTTC

size: NA
J: TRBJ2-7
D: TRBD1
V: TRBV6-5
CDR3: CASRETGVREQYF
DNA: TGTGCCAGCAGGGAGACAGGGGTACGCGAGCAGTACTTC

size: NA
J: TRBJ1-6
D: TRBD1
V: TRBV10-2
CDR3: CASSLITGGHSPLHF
DNA: TGCGCCAGCAGCCTAATCACAGGGGGCCATTCACCCCTCCACTTT

size: NA
J: TRBJ2-3
D: TRBD2
V: TRBV4-2
CDR3: CASSQDAGGAGDTQYF
DNA: TGTGCCAGCAGCCAAGATGCCGGGGGGGCGGGTGATACGCAGTATTTT

size: few
J: TRBJ1-1
D: TRBD1
V: TRBV19
CDR3: CASSTGQGKWSEAFF
DNA: TGTGCCAGTAGTACTGGACAGGGTAAGTGGTCTGAAGCTTTCTTT

size: NA
J: TRBJ1-1
D: NA
V: TRBV2
CDR3: CASSVSWPENTEAFF
DNA: TGTGCCAGCAGTGTATCTTGGCCTGAGAACACTGAAGCTTTCTTT

size: NA
J: TRBJ1-2
D: NA
V: TRBV6-5
CDR3: CASSDKSNGYTF
DNA: TGTGCCAGCAGTGATAAGAGTAATGGCTACACCTTC

size: NA
J: TRBJ2-5
D: NA
V: TRBV7-9
CDR3: CASSLFQGKETQYF
DNA: TGTGCCAGCAGCTTATTTCAGGGGAAAGAGACCCAGTACTTC

size: once
J: TRBJ1-4
D: TRBD1
V: TRBV7-9
CDR3: CASSPRTGGRNEKLFF
DNA: TGTGCCAGCAGCCCTCGGACAGGGGGCAGGAATGAAAAACTGTTTTTT